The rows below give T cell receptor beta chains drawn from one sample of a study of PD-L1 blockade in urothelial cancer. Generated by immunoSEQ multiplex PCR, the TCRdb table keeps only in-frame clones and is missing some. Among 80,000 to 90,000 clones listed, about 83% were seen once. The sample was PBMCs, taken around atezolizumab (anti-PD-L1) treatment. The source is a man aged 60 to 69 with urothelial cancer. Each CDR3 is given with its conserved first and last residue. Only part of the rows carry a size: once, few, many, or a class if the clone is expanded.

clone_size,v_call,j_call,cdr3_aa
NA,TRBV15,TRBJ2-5,CATSRDVPSGRGRETQYF
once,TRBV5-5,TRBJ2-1,CASSPTSGSYNEQFF
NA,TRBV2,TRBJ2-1,CASSGEHSYNEQFF
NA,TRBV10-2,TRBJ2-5,CASSDSVHGETQYF
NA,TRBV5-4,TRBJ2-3,CASSSTSADTQYF
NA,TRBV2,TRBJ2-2,CASNIGSLSTGELFF
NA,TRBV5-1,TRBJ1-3,CASSTDRVSGNTIYF
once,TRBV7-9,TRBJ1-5,CASSLEQGKPQHF
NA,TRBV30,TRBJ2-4,CAWSRDTTKNIQYF
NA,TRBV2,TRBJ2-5,CASRRTSGGDRQETQYF
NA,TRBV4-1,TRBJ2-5,CASSFRRGGRGETQYF
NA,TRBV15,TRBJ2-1,CATSPRVGSYNEQFF
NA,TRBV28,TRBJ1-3,CASSLPKGGYSPGNTIYF
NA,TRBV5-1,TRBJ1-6,CASSLSPGQGNSPLHF
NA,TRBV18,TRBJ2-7,CASSPIDGAYEQYF
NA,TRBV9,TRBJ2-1,CASSVGGGRGYNEQFF
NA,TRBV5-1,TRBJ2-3,CASSLAGGVIDTQYF
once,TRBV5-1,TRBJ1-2,CASSPRDSHSTNYGYTF
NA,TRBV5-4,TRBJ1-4,CAAGGVNEKLFF
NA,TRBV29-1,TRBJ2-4,CSVGPLAKNIQYF
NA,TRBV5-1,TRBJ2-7,CASSLVQGVGVEQYF